Listed below are T cell receptor beta chains from one sample, sequenced in a study of Graves' ophthalmopathy and Graves' hyperthyroidism. TCRdb reprocessed the multiplex PCR reads with MiXCR, giving one entry per CDR3 protein. The sample gives about 210,000 distinct CDR3 sequences, 29% of which show up once; around 9.8% is in the top ten. The sequenced sample was peripheral blood. The receptors shown here come from a man aged 45-65 years with Graves' ophthalmopathy. The CDR3 runs from the conserved cysteine through the conserved F or W. A D gene is named only where the DNA matches it firmly. Size tells how often a clone was seen (once, few, many) or the class of an expanded clone, and some rows leave it out.

v_gene	j_gene	abundance	d_gene	CDR3nt	CDR3aa
TRBV18	TRBJ1-5	-	TRBD1	TGTGCCAGCTCACCTAGGACAGGGCCCAATCAGCCCCAGCATTTT	CASSPRTGPNQPQHF
TRBV12-3/TRBV12-4	TRBJ2-5	many	TRBD1	TGTGCCAGCAGTTACAGGGGACGACTCCAAGAGACCCAGTACTTC	CASSYRGRLQETQYF
TRBV10-3	TRBJ2-7	many	TRBD2	TGTGCCATCAGTGACCCGGGAGGGAAATACGAGCAGTACTTC	CAISDPGGKYEQYF
TRBV20-1	TRBJ2-7	many	TRBD2	TGCAGTGCTAGCTCCGGGACTAGGGGCACCTACGAGCAGTACTTC	CSASSGTRGTYEQYF
TRBV20-1	TRBJ1-2	many	TRBD1	TGCAGTGCATCGGACAGGTCTTATGGCTACACCTTC	CSASDRSYGYTF
TRBV29-1	TRBJ2-7	many	-	TGCAGCGTTGGAGGGAACGAGCAGTACTTC	CSVGGNEQYF
TRBV20-1	TRBJ2-5	many	TRBD2	TGCAGTGCGTTCTATGGGGGGGGAGAGACCCAGTACTTC	CSAFYGGGETQYF
TRBV6-2/TRBV6-3	TRBJ2-7	-	-	TGTGCCAGCAGTTACCGGAGGACAGACGAGCAGTACTTC	CASSYRRTDEQYF
TRBV12-3/TRBV12-4	TRBJ1-5	-	-	TGTGCCAGCAGTTTTGGCGGCCGACGGCAGCCCCAGCATTTT	CASSFGGRRQPQHF
TRBV12-3/TRBV12-4	TRBJ2-5	-	TRBD2	TGTGCCAGCAGTCTCCTAGCGGGGGGGCCGGGAGAGACCCAGTACTTC	CASSLLAGGPGETQYF
TRBV7-9	TRBJ1-3	once	-	TGTGCCAGCAGCCCCCAGAGTACTGGAAACACCATATATTTT	CASSPQSTGNTIYF
TRBV10-3	TRBJ1-6	-	-	TGTGCCATCAGTGATCTGCTCCTGGGGTCACCCCTCCACTTT	CAISDLLLGSPLHF
TRBV19	TRBJ2-5	many	-	TGTGCCAGTAGGGTTGCGGGACTCAGCGCAGAGACCCAGTACTTC	CASRVAGLSAETQYF
TRBV7-9	TRBJ2-7	-	-	TGTGCCAGCAGCTTAGTTGGGCACTACGAGCAGTACTTC	CASSLVGHYEQYF
TRBV28	TRBJ2-7	once	-	TGTGCCAGCAGTCACCAACAGGGTTACGAGCAGTACTTC	CASSHQQGYEQYF
TRBV9	TRBJ2-7	many	-	TGTGCCAGCAGCGCTGGGGAAATTTTCTACGAGCAGTACTTC	CASSAGEIFYEQYF
TRBV12-3/TRBV12-4	TRBJ1-2	once	-	TGTGCCAGCAGTTATCGTTTAACAGGTCGAGTATTGCGTGGCTACACCTTC	CASSYRLTGRVLRGYTF
TRBV12-3/TRBV12-4	TRBJ1-2	-	TRBD1	TGTGCCAGCAGGAATTCCGGGACAGGGGCCCATGGCTACACCTTC	CASRNSGTGAHGYTF
TRBV4-3	TRBJ2-7	many	-	TGCGCCAGCAGCCAAGATGAGGACGGGTCCTACGAGCAGTACTTC	CASSQDEDGSYEQYF
TRBV12-3/TRBV12-4	TRBJ1-3	-	-	TGTGCCAGCAGTTTAAACAGGGACACCATATATTTT	CASSLNRDTIYF
TRBV7-9	TRBJ2-7	-	TRBD1	TGTGCCAGCAGCTCCTCCGGGACAGTCAACGAGCAGTACTTC	CASSSSGTVNEQYF
TRBV19	TRBJ2-7	once	-	TGTGCCAGTAGAGAACAGGACTGGGGCTCCTACGAGCAGTACTTC	CASREQDWGSYEQYF
TRBV7-9	TRBJ2-5	many	-	TGTGCCAGCAGCTCCGTGTCCTTTCGGTCCAACACAGAAGAGACCCAGTACTTC	CASSSVSFRSNTEETQYF
TRBV12-3/TRBV12-4	TRBJ1-1	-	-	TGTGCCAGCAGTCCCGAATTCGGGAACACTGAAGCTTTCTTT	CASSPEFGNTEAFF
TRBV6-2/TRBV6-3	TRBJ2-6	-	-	TGTGCCAGCTCATCTGACGGGTCTGGGGCCAACGTCCTGACTTTC	CASSSDGSGANVLTF
TRBV12-3/TRBV12-4	TRBJ2-2	many	-	TGTGCCAGCAGTTTATGGGTCACCAACACCGGGGAGCTGTTTTTT	CASSLWVTNTGELFF
TRBV6-2/TRBV6-3	TRBJ2-7	many	-	TGTGCCAGCAGTTACTCTTTTGCGGAGCGGCCACTCTCCTACGAGCAGTACTTC	CASSYSFAERPLSYEQYF
TRBV6-2/TRBV6-3	TRBJ1-6	-	-	TGTGCCAGCAGTCTGACAGGCCAATCACCCCTCCACTTT	CASSLTGQSPLHF
TRBV27	TRBJ2-7	many	-	TGTGCCAGCAGTTTATCGTCGTCAGGGGCCTACGAGCAGTACTTC	CASSLSSSGAYEQYF
TRBV7-2	TRBJ1-6	once	-	TGTGCCAGCAGCTTAAGCTTCCAGGGAGGATCCTATAATTCACCCCTCCACTTT	CASSLSFQGGSYNSPLHF
TRBV5-1	TRBJ1-3	many	-	TGCGCCAGCAGCTTGGCCGCAGTGAGCTCTGGAAACACCATATATTTT	CASSLAAVSSGNTIYF
TRBV4-1	TRBJ2-7	many	TRBD2	TGCGCCAGCGGATCAACTAGCGGGTCCTACGAGCAGTACTTC	CASGSTSGSYEQYF
TRBV28	TRBJ2-5	-	-	TGTGCCAGCAGTCCACCGACGGTCCCTCAAGAGACCCAGTACTTC	CASSPPTVPQETQYF
TRBV28	TRBJ2-7	-	TRBD2	TGTGCCAGCAGTTCTATCCCAGGGGTGGGACTAGCGCTTTCCTACGAGCAGTACTTC	CASSSIPGVGLALSYEQYF
TRBV15	TRBJ2-5	many	-	TGTGCCACCACCCAGGGGGGGCGCTTCCAAGAGACCCAGTACTTC	CATTQGGRFQETQYF
TRBV20-1	TRBJ2-7	-	-	TGCAGTGCTAGACCCGTGGACGGAGACTACTACGAGCAGTACTTC	CSARPVDGDYYEQYF
TRBV6-1	TRBJ1-1	few	-	TGTGCCAGCACCTCGCGCTCGAGGGGCCAGACTGAAGCTTTCTTT	CASTSRSRGQTEAFF
TRBV6-2/TRBV6-3	TRBJ1-5	-	-	TGTGCCAGCAGTTCGACGGTGTTCCCTAGCAATCAGCCCCAGCATTTT	CASSSTVFPSNQPQHF
TRBV7-3	TRBJ1-1	many	-	TGTGCCAGCAGCTTAGAGTACACGGGGAACACTGAAGCTTTCTTT	CASSLEYTGNTEAFF
TRBV19	TRBJ1-5	many	TRBD1	TGTGCCAGTAGTCCCTGGACAGGTTCCCCGCATTTT	CASSPWTGSPHF